The clone carrying this T cell receptor (beta chain) was counted ten times or more. Its antigen is unidentified. CDR3 regions were amplified by Arm-PCR using iRepertoire HTBI primers to build TCR beta libraries. TCRdb redid the calling of the multiplex PCR reads with MiXCR, one entry per CDR3 protein. The repertoire consists of around 480,000 distinct CDR3 sequences, with roughly 16% occurring once and the leading ten covering approximately 25%. These data originate in a study of regulatory T cells in long-lasting Graves disease. Study background: Duration of antithyroid drug therapy among newly diagnosed Graves' patients was under 3 months.

V was clipped by 3 bases and J by 5 bases, with 6 bases between them. Germline-derived CDR1 and CDR2 are DFQATT and SNEGSKA (reference sequence). The CDR3 is 11 residues long. Time point denoted: newly diagnosed GD, antithyroid drugs for less than 3 months. Making the TCR library involved RNA that had been extracted from PBMCs. Study-wide results and limits: Analysis covered peripheral blood alone, not thyroid tissue. The study found TRBV28, TRBJ1-2 and TRBJ2-5 favored in persistent disease.

Another study also made use of these data, one on T cells in Graves' hyperthyroidism and ophthalmopathy. That study reports: Ophthalmopathy could be told apart from stable hyperthyroidism with a 13 V-J model.

The rearrangement joins TRBV20-1 to TRBJ2-3; D uncertain. Source: peripheral blood mononuclear cells (PBMCs), taken at new diagnosis, from a patient treated with antithyroid drugs. The receptor was isolated from a woman aged 35 to 60 with Graves disease. CDR3 region: CSASPKDTQYF. The CDR3 coding sequence is TGCAGTGCTAGCCCTAAAGATACGCAGTATTTT.